This is a list of T cell receptor beta chains from one sample in a study of cytomegalovirus exposure and HLA in healthy donors. Produced via immunoSEQ multiplex PCR; TCRdb's table is partial and in-frame only. The data hold roughly 80,000 clones, with roughly 75% observed a single time. Sequenced material: PBMCs. All receptors come from a male donor in good health and CMV-seronegative. Each CDR3 is given with its conserved first and last residue. Fields, in order: J gene, clone size, V gene, D gene, CDR3 protein, CDR3 DNA. D genes are given only for firm matches. Part of the rows lack a size; the others show once, few, many or a class for expanded clones.

j_call: TRBJ1-2; clone_size: .; v_call: TRBV30; d_call: TRBD1; cdr3_aa: CAWSPSSLGQGAYGYTF; cdr3_nt: TGTGCCTGGAGTCCCAGTAGCCTGGGACAGGGGGCCTATGGCTACACCTTC
j_call: TRBJ1-6; clone_size: few; v_call: TRBV30; d_call: TRBD1; cdr3_aa: CAWTGTGRSPLHF; cdr3_nt: TGTGCCTGGACCGGGACAGGGCGATCACCCCTCCACTTT
j_call: TRBJ2-7; clone_size: .; v_call: TRBV6-1; d_call: TRBD1; cdr3_aa: CASSRDRHYEQYF; cdr3_nt: TGTGCCAGCAGCCGGGACAGACACTACGAGCAGTACTTC
j_call: TRBJ2-1; clone_size: few; v_call: TRBV6-5; d_call: .; cdr3_aa: CASSIGGGARSEQFF; cdr3_nt: TGTGCCAGCAGTATTGGAGGGGGCGCCAGGAGTGAGCAGTTCTTC
j_call: TRBJ1-2; clone_size: .; v_call: TRBV30; d_call: TRBD1; cdr3_aa: CAWSRQGLSYGYTF; cdr3_nt: TGTGCCTGGAGCCGACAGGGATTGTCCTATGGCTACACCTTC
j_call: TRBJ2-7; clone_size: .; v_call: TRBV5-4; d_call: TRBD1; cdr3_aa: CASSLRQGIYEQYF; cdr3_nt: TGTGCCAGCAGCTTGCGACAGGGGATCTACGAGCAGTACTTC
j_call: TRBJ2-2; clone_size: .; v_call: TRBV5-4; d_call: .; cdr3_aa: CASSLARGGNTGELFF; cdr3_nt: TGTGCCAGCAGCTTGGCAAGGGGGGGTAACACCGGGGAGCTGTTTTTT
j_call: TRBJ1-2; clone_size: .; v_call: TRBV4-2; d_call: .; cdr3_aa: CASSIDSAIYGYTF; cdr3_nt: TGTGCCAGCAGTATTGACAGCGCTATCTATGGCTACACCTTC
j_call: TRBJ2-1; clone_size: .; v_call: TRBV20-1; d_call: .; cdr3_aa: CSAQNLNEQFF; cdr3_nt: TGCAGTGCTCAAAACTTAAATGAGCAGTTCTTC
j_call: TRBJ2-3; clone_size: .; v_call: TRBV5-1; d_call: TRBD2; cdr3_aa: CASSFDLAGALSTDTQYF; cdr3_nt: TGCGCCAGCAGCTTTGATCTAGCGGGAGCCCTTAGCACAGATACGCAGTATTTT
j_call: TRBJ2-6; clone_size: .; v_call: TRBV30; d_call: TRBD1; cdr3_aa: CARTSGTGDPSSGANVLTF; cdr3_nt: TGTGCCCGAACCTCCGGGACAGGAGACCCTAGCTCTGGGGCCAACGTCCTGACTTTC
j_call: TRBJ2-5; clone_size: .; v_call: TRBV30; d_call: TRBD1; cdr3_aa: CAWSRQGETQYF; cdr3_nt: TGTGCCTGGAGTAGACAGGGTGAGACCCAGTACTTC
j_call: TRBJ1-6; clone_size: .; v_call: TRBV5-4; d_call: TRBD1; cdr3_aa: CASSPTRQGANSPLHF; cdr3_nt: TGTGCCAGCAGCCCTACTCGACAGGGGGCTAATTCACCCCTCCACTTT
j_call: TRBJ2-1; clone_size: .; v_call: TRBV5-1; d_call: .; cdr3_aa: CASSLDSSYNEQFF; cdr3_nt: TGCGCCAGCAGCTTGGACAGTTCGTACAATGAGCAGTTCTTC
j_call: TRBJ2-5; clone_size: .; v_call: TRBV18; d_call: TRBD1; cdr3_aa: CASSPPNRGRGKETQYF; cdr3_nt: TGTGCCAGCTCACCACCGAACAGGGGGCGCGGGAAGGAGACCCAGTACTTC
j_call: TRBJ1-3; clone_size: .; v_call: TRBV29-1; d_call: TRBD1; cdr3_aa: CSANVNRGLGKNTIYF; cdr3_nt: TGCAGCGCTAACGTGAACAGGGGCCTCGGAAAAAACACCATATATTTT
j_call: TRBJ1-5; clone_size: .; v_call: TRBV28; d_call: .; cdr3_aa: CASSQKRWTHQPQHF; cdr3_nt: TGTGCCAGCAGTCAGAAACGATGGACTCATCAGCCCCAGCATTTT
j_call: TRBJ1-4; clone_size: .; v_call: TRBV5-4; d_call: TRBD1; cdr3_aa: CASSAGRTGGREKLFF; cdr3_nt: TGTGCCAGCAGCGCCGGACGGACAGGGGGTAGGGAAAAACTGTTTTTT
j_call: TRBJ2-5; clone_size: .; v_call: TRBV29-1; d_call: .; cdr3_aa: CSANERQTQYF; cdr3_nt: TGCAGCGCAAACGAGAGGCAGACCCAGTACTTC
j_call: TRBJ1-1; clone_size: .; v_call: TRBV29-1; d_call: .; cdr3_aa: CSVAKGLNTEAFF; cdr3_nt: TGCAGCGTTGCTAAGGGGCTGAACACTGAAGCTTTCTTT
j_call: TRBJ2-1; clone_size: .; v_call: TRBV30; d_call: TRBD2; cdr3_aa: CAWRRTSGGPTEQFF; cdr3_nt: TGTGCCTGGAGGCGGACTAGCGGGGGGCCCACGGAGCAGTTCTTC
j_call: TRBJ2-1; clone_size: .; v_call: TRBV6-4; d_call: TRBD1; cdr3_aa: CASSPGTAVYNEQFF; cdr3_nt: TGTGCCAGCAGTCCCGGGACAGCCGTCTACAATGAGCAGTTCTTC
j_call: TRBJ2-1; clone_size: .; v_call: TRBV2; d_call: TRBD2; cdr3_aa: CANSLGGNNEQFF; cdr3_nt: TGTGCCAACTCGTTGGGAGGGAACAATGAGCAGTTCTTC
j_call: TRBJ1-2; clone_size: .; v_call: TRBV19; d_call: .; cdr3_aa: CASTYSHGRRRGYTF; cdr3_nt: TGTGCCAGTACCTATAGTCACGGTCGGAGGCGTGGCTACACCTTC
j_call: TRBJ1-4; clone_size: few; v_call: TRBV27; d_call: TRBD1; cdr3_aa: CASNDRGGTNEKLFF; cdr3_nt: TGTGCCAGCAATGACAGGGGGGGAACTAATGAAAAACTGTTTTTT
j_call: TRBJ2-7; clone_size: .; v_call: TRBV5-5; d_call: .; cdr3_aa: CASSLSAAGAYEQYF; cdr3_nt: TGTGCCAGCAGCTTGTCGGCTGCCGGGGCCTACGAGCAGTACTTC
j_call: TRBJ1-1; clone_size: .; v_call: TRBV25-1; d_call: .; cdr3_aa: CASRGEGGGAFF; cdr3_nt: TGTGCCAGCAGGGGGGAGGGCGGCGGGGCTTTCTTT
j_call: TRBJ2-5; clone_size: .; v_call: TRBV29-1; d_call: TRBD1; cdr3_aa: CSVAAGGKKPAETQYF; cdr3_nt: TGCAGCGTTGCGGCAGGGGGCAAAAAACCAGCGGAGACCCAGTACTTC
j_call: TRBJ1-5; clone_size: .; v_call: TRBV6-6; d_call: .; cdr3_aa: CASSPRGGSNQPQHF; cdr3_nt: TGTGCCAGCAGTCCGAGGGGAGGCAGCAATCAGCCCCAGCATTTT
j_call: TRBJ2-5; clone_size: .; v_call: TRBV28; d_call: .; cdr3_aa: CASSWGQVPRETQYF; cdr3_nt: TGTGCCAGCAGTTGGGGCCAGGTTCCTAGAGAGACCCAGTACTTC
j_call: TRBJ2-7; clone_size: once; v_call: TRBV9; d_call: .; cdr3_aa: CASSVGSGGYEQYF; cdr3_nt: TGTGCCAGCAGCGTGGGGAGTGGTGGGTACGAGCAGTACTTC
j_call: TRBJ2-3; clone_size: .; v_call: TRBV6-4; d_call: .; cdr3_aa: CASSVLESSDTQYF; cdr3_nt: TGTGCCAGCAGTGTGTTGGAGTCATCAGATACGCAGTATTTT
j_call: TRBJ2-7; clone_size: .; v_call: TRBV4-1; d_call: .; cdr3_aa: CASSLLPGVGEQYF; cdr3_nt: TGCGCCAGCAGCCTCTTGCCGGGGGTGGGCGAGCAGTACTTC
j_call: TRBJ1-1; clone_size: .; v_call: TRBV7-2; d_call: TRBD1; cdr3_aa: CASSTRGPTNTEAFF; cdr3_nt: TGTGCCAGCAGCACCAGGGGGCCAACGAACACTGAAGCTTTCTTT
j_call: TRBJ2-7; clone_size: .; v_call: TRBV10-3; d_call: .; cdr3_aa: CAISGGSAGTYEQYF; cdr3_nt: TGTGCCATCAGTGGAGGGTCGGCAGGCACCTACGAGCAGTACTTC
j_call: TRBJ2-7; clone_size: .; v_call: TRBV4-1; d_call: .; cdr3_aa: CASSQGASYEQYF; cdr3_nt: TGCGCCAGCAGCCAAGGGGCATCATACGAGCAGTACTTC
j_call: TRBJ1-5; clone_size: .; v_call: TRBV28; d_call: .; cdr3_aa: CASSLSGNQPQHF; cdr3_nt: TGCGCCAGCAGTTTATCCGGGAATCAGCCCCAGCATTTT
j_call: TRBJ2-3; clone_size: .; v_call: TRBV5-4; d_call: .; cdr3_aa: CASSLLATLETDTQYF; cdr3_nt: TGTGCCAGCAGCTTGCTGGCCACCCTGGAGACAGATACGCAGTATTTT
j_call: TRBJ1-1; clone_size: .; v_call: TRBV5-1; d_call: TRBD1; cdr3_aa: CASSFGTGGAGTEAFF; cdr3_nt: TGCGCCAGCAGCTTTGGGACAGGGGGCGCGGGGACTGAAGCTTTCTTT